A selection of T cell receptor beta chains follows, all from one sample in a study of blood T cell repertoires in COVID-19. Assay: immunoSEQ multiplex PCR; the TCRdb copy retains only in-frame clones and omits some. The sample contains 120,000 to 150,000 clones, around nine tenths of which appear only once. Sequencing was carried out using peripheral blood. Every receptor here comes from a woman between 45 and 60 years old with active or convalescent COVID-19. Both conserved end residues are part of each CDR3. The order of the fields is J gene, D gene, clone size, V gene, CDR3 protein, CDR3 DNA. A D gene is named only where the DNA matches it firmly. Part of the rows lack a size; the others show once, few, many or a class for expanded clones.

>TRBJ2-7|TRBD1|-|TRBV10-3
CAISDPGQGYYEQYF
TGTGCCATCAGTGACCCGGGACAGGGCTATTACGAGCAGTACTTC
>TRBJ2-7|TRBD2|-|TRBV6-4
CATLRTSVPEFSSYEQYF
TGTGCCACCTTGAGGACTAGCGTCCCCGAGTTTAGCTCCTACGAGCAGTACTTC
>TRBJ1-5|-|-|TRBV4-2
CASSLNVGAVNQPQHF
TGTGCCAGCAGCCTCAATGTAGGAGCGGTCAATCAGCCCCAGCATTTT
>TRBJ2-5|-|-|TRBV2
CASSARETQYF
TGTGCCAGCAGTGCCCGGGAGACCCAGTACTTC
>TRBJ2-2|-|-|TRBV7-8
CASPLTAGLNTGELFF
TGTGCCAGCCCCTTGACCGCGGGGTTGAACACCGGGGAGCTGTTTTTT
>TRBJ1-1|-|few|TRBV30
CAWSTGQNTEAFF
TGTGCCTGGAGTACGGGACAGAACACTGAAGCTTTCTTT
>TRBJ2-2|-|-|TRBV20-1
CSASGWAGQNTGELFF
TGCAGTGCTAGTGGGTGGGCTGGTCAGAACACCGGGGAGCTGTTTTTT
>TRBJ1-4|-|-|TRBV5-4
CASSLVGGPFSDEKLFF
TGTGCCAGCAGCTTGGTTGGGGGCCCGTTCTCGGATGAAAAACTGTTTTTT
>TRBJ2-7|-|many|TRBV7-9
CASSLGTEQYF
TGTGCCAGCAGCTTAGGGACAGAGCAGTACTTC
>TRBJ1-4|-|-|TRBV30
CAWRTGGGKGEKLFF
TGTGCCTGGAGGACAGGAGGCGGAAAAGGTGAAAAACTGTTTTTT
>TRBJ2-2|TRBD1|few|TRBV5-6
CASSFRQGVNGELFF
TGTGCCAGCAGCTTCCGACAGGGGGTTAACGGGGAGCTGTTTTTT
>TRBJ1-6|-|-|TRBV2
CASSEASRGSSYNSPLHF
TGTGCCAGCAGTGAAGCCTCCCGGGGGTCCTCCTATAATTCACCCCTCCACTTT
>TRBJ2-2|TRBD2|-|TRBV19
CASRTGTSGTGELFF
TGTGCCAGTCGGACCGGGACTAGCGGGACCGGGGAGCTGTTTTTT
>TRBJ1-1|-|-|TRBV5-1
CASSGESGTEAFF
TGCGCCAGCAGCGGGGAGTCGGGCACTGAAGCTTTCTTT
>TRBJ2-1|TRBD2|-|TRBV27
CASSSWTSGKKEYNEQFF
TGTGCCAGCAGTAGTTGGACTAGCGGGAAAAAGGAATACAATGAGCAGTTCTTC
>TRBJ1-5|-|-|TRBV2
CASRTAGSNQPQHF
TGTGCCAGCAGAACCGCAGGGTCCAATCAGCCTCAGCATTTT
>TRBJ2-2|-|-|TRBV6-5
CASNYWSNSGTGELFF
TGTGCCAGCAATTACTGGAGCAATTCGGGCACCGGGGAGCTGTTTTTT
>TRBJ2-7|TRBD2|-|TRBV9
CASSVSGTSGEIPYEQYF
TGTGCCAGCAGCGTTTCCGGGACTAGCGGGGAGATACCCTACGAGCAGTACTTC
>TRBJ2-7|TRBD1|-|TRBV28
CASSPNRGLLGEQYF
TGTGCCAGCAGTCCCAACAGGGGGCTATTAGGCGAGCAGTACTTC
>TRBJ2-6|-|-|TRBV18
CASSPPPGLKALSSGANVLTF
TGTGCCAGCTCACCACCGCCAGGGCTAAAGGCTCTAAGCTCTGGGGCCAACGTCCTGACTTTC
>TRBJ2-2|TRBD2|-|TRBV7-9
CASSLELGGSRTGELFF
TGTGCCAGCAGCTTAGAACTTGGCGGGAGTCGAACCGGGGAGCTGTTTTTT
>TRBJ1-3|-|-|TRBV3-1/TRBV3-2
CASSPRFGGNGNTIYF
TGTGCCAGCAGCCCACGATTCGGGGGGAATGGAAACACCATATATTTT
>TRBJ2-1|-|-|TRBV7-3
CASSLTVRQDEQFF
TGTGCCAGCAGCTTAACTGTTAGACAGGATGAGCAGTTCTTC
>TRBJ2-7|TRBD2|-|TRBV5-1
CASSALAGTSYEQYF
TGCGCCAGCAGCGCGCTAGCGGGAACCTCCTACGAGCAGTACTTC
>TRBJ1-1|-|-|TRBV7-9
CASSLDVGPGTEAFF
TGTGCCAGCAGCTTAGATGTGGGGCCCGGCACTGAAGCTTTCTTT
>TRBJ2-7|TRBD1|-|TRBV2
CASSTLTGSYEQYF
TGTGCCAGCAGCACTCTGACAGGGTCCTACGAGCAGTACTTC
>TRBJ2-7|-|once|TRBV15
CATSSVSTGSYEQYF
TGTGCCACCAGCAGCGTCTCGACAGGCTCCTACGAGCAGTACTTC
>TRBJ2-7|TRBD2|-|TRBV30
CAWSPLAGASGQYF
TGTGCCTGGAGTCCCCTAGCGGGAGCTTCGGGGCAGTACTTC
>TRBJ1-3|-|-|TRBV3-1/TRBV3-2
CASSGKRMRVLGNTIYF
TGTGCCAGCAGCGGGAAGAGAATGAGGGTTCTTGGAAACACCATATATTTT
>TRBJ2-1|TRBD2|once|TRBV7-2
CASSLKSGVASSYNEQFF
TGTGCCAGCAGCTTGAAGAGCGGGGTGGCAAGTTCCTACAATGAGCAGTTCTTC
>TRBJ2-3|-|-|TRBV5-1
CASSFSSGRDTQYF
TGCGCCAGCAGCTTTTCTTCCGGGAGAGATACGCAGTATTTT
>TRBJ2-7|-|-|TRBV7-2
CASSETQGYEQYF
TGTGCCAGCAGCGAGACCCAGGGGTACGAGCAGTACTTC
>TRBJ2-1|TRBD2|-|TRBV6-5
CASIGGRPLYNEQFF
TGTGCCAGCATTGGCGGGAGGCCCCTCTACAATGAGCAGTTCTTC
>TRBJ1-4|-|few|TRBV29-1
CSVVDTLETNEKLFF
TGCAGCGTTGTGGACACCCTGGAGACTAATGAAAAACTGTTTTTT
>TRBJ1-1|-|once|TRBV27
CASSRSWATEAFF
TGTGCCAGCAGTCGCTCCTGGGCCACTGAAGCTTTCTTT
>TRBJ2-7|-|-|TRBV19
CAKPPRTEDRQYF
TGTGCCAAACCTCCCCGGACAGAGGATCGGCAGTACTTC
>TRBJ2-2|-|-|TRBV29-1
CSVLGRENTGELFF
TGCAGCGTTCTAGGGCGGGAGAACACCGGGGAGCTGTTTTTT
>TRBJ1-2|TRBD1|-|TRBV5-1
CASSLGGTGARGSYGYTF
TGCGCCAGCAGTTTGGGCGGGACAGGGGCGCGCGGGAGCTATGGCTACACCTTC
>TRBJ2-1|-|-|TRBV10-3
CAISVSQSYNEQFF
TGTGCCATCAGTGTGTCACAGTCGTACAATGAGCAGTTCTTC
>TRBJ1-6|TRBD1|-|TRBV7-9
CASSSRQGSYNSPLHF
TGTGCCAGCAGCTCCAGACAGGGATCCTATAATTCACCCCTCCACTTT
>TRBJ2-1|TRBD2|-|TRBV7-3
CASSLSGGDEQFF
TGTGCCAGCAGCTTAAGTGGGGGGGATGAGCAGTTCTTC
>TRBJ1-1|-|-|TRBV6-5
CASSYGWSGRTEAFF
TGTGCCAGCAGTTACGGGTGGTCAGGGCGCACTGAAGCTTTCTTT
>TRBJ2-5|-|-|TRBV5-5
CASSLGPTVGGQETQYF
TGTGCCAGCAGCTTGGGACCGACGGTCGGGGGCCAAGAGACCCAGTACTTC
>TRBJ2-1|-|-|TRBV5-4
CASSSPRSSYNEQFF
TGTGCCAGCAGTTCTCCAAGGAGCTCCTACAATGAGCAGTTCTTC
>TRBJ1-6|-|-|TRBV7-2
CASSLGRVHSPLHF
TGTGCCAGCAGCTTAGGCAGGGTACATTCACCCCTCCACTTT
>TRBJ1-2|-|-|TRBV6-5
CASSLAGLGRYGYTF
TGTGCCAGCAGTTTGGCAGGGTTAGGCAGATATGGCTACACCTTC
>TRBJ2-2|-|once|TRBV2
CASSEALGAVGELFF
TGTGCCAGCAGTGAAGCGTTGGGGGCGGTCGGGGAGCTGTTTTTT
>TRBJ1-3|TRBD1|-|TRBV5-4
CASSSDRESGNTIYF
TGTGCCAGCAGCTCGGACAGGGAGTCAGGAAACACCATATATTTT
>TRBJ1-3|-|-|TRBV14
CASSQEPQVTIYF
TGTGCCAGCAGCCAGGAACCACAGGTTACCATATATTTT
>TRBJ1-5|-|-|TRBV4-1
CASSQAPGGSQPQHF
TGCGCCAGCAGCCAAGCCCCGGGCGGGAGTCAGCCCCAGCATTTT
>TRBJ2-3|-|-|TRBV4-3
CASSQDQLEFTDTQYF
TGCGCCAGCAGCCAAGATCAACTAGAGTTTACAGATACGCAGTATTTT
>TRBJ2-1|TRBD2|-|TRBV19
CASSSFSTSGMNEQFF
TGTGCCAGTAGTTCATTCTCGACTAGCGGAATGAATGAGCAGTTCTTC
>TRBJ2-2|TRBD2|-|TRBV5-1
CASSLGSGATGELFF
TGCGCCAGCAGCTTGGGAAGCGGGGCCACCGGGGAGCTGTTTTTT
>TRBJ1-6|TRBD1|-|TRBV6-5
CASSPPTGAGSPLHF
TGTGCCAGCAGTCCCCCGACAGGGGCGGGTTCACCCCTCCACTTT
>TRBJ1-2|-|-|TRBV19
CASSLRDKGNGYTF
TGTGCCAGTAGTTTAAGGGACAAAGGAAATGGCTACACCTTC